The clone carrying this TCR beta chain appeared a few times. Its antigen remains unidentified. Sample-barcoded 5' priming and a J-beta primer mix drove a second PCR of 7 to 11 cycles. Each cDNA molecule was tagged by a template-switch adaptor with 12 random nucleotides. TCRdb ran MiXCR on the 5' RACE reads and lists one entry per CDR3 protein. The sample yields 1.8 million or so distinct CDR3 sequences, roughly two fifths seen once. The germline V and J ends were trimmed by 5 bases and 5 bases, with 12 bases remaining between them. The length of the CDR3 is 13 residues. Germline V gene data show CDR1 as SGHTA and CDR2 as FQGNSA. This entry comes from a study of blood T cells in healthy people across ages. Each donor gave around 9.3 milliliters of peripheral blood. Per-sample PBMC isolation yielded at least 6 million cells. General study findings and limits: Versus aged donors, long-lived donors had higher diversity and more naive CD4+ cells.

The sequencing sample was made of blood. The origin of this receptor is a human donor in good health. The V call is TRBV7-2, the J call TRBJ2-5; perhaps TRBD2 as D (6 bases). Written as DNA, the CDR3 is TGTGCCAGCAGCAAGACTAGTAGGGAGACCCAGTACTTC. Translating gives CASSKTSRETQYF.